Listed here is a single T cell receptor beta chain. Its specificity is unknown. The CDR3 regions of TCR beta were amplified from RNA transcripts. The study used the HTBI primer set for a first-round RT-PCR of the TCR CDR3. TCRdb re-called the multiplex PCR reads through MiXCR, storing one row per CDR3 protein. This sample yields approximately 610,000 distinct CDR3 sequences, of which roughly 14% are seen a single time; roughly 4.5% belongs to the top ten. This entry belongs to a study of T cells in Graves' hyperthyroidism and ophthalmopathy. Study-level information: At the time of initial diagnosis and before any treatment, peripheral blood was collected.

In making diagnoses, clinical symptoms, serum thyroxine and TRAb, thyroid ultrasound and orbital computed tomography were all used. PBMCs came from about 10 ml fresh peripheral blood. Study findings and constraints: Blood held most thyroid clonotypes expanded above 0.001 frequency.

V was shortened by 7 bases and J by 3 bases, with 6 bases between the two germline ends. Germline V gene sequence: CDR1 WSHSY, CDR2 SAAADI. CDR3 length: 11 amino acids. Sequenced: blood. This chain links TRBV10-2 with TRBJ1-2; D call uncertain. This receptor was obtained from a woman between 40 and 55 years old with Graves' ophthalmopathy. The CDR3 is CASTTDYGYTF. The CDR3 DNA sequence: TGCGCCAGCACGACGGACTATGGCTACACCTTC.